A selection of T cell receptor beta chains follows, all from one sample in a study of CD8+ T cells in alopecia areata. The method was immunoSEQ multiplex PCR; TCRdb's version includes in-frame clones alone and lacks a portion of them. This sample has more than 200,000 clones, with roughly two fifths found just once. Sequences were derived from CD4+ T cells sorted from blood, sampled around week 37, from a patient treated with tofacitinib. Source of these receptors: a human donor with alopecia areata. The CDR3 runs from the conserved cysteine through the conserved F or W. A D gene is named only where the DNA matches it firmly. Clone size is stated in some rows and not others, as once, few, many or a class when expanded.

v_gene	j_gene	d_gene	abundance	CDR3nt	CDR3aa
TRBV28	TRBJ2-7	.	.	TGTGCCAGCAGTTTACAGGGGGGATACGAGCAGTACTTC	CASSLQGGYEQYF
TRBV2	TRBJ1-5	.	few	TGTGCCAGCAGCCCGACCTGGGGCAATCAGCCCCAGCATTTT	CASSPTWGNQPQHF
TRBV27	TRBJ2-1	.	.	TGTGGAGACAATGAGCAGTTCTTC	CGDNEQFF
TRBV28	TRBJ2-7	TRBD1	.	TGTGCCAGCAACCGCCGGGACAGGGTCTACGAGCAGTACTTC	CASNRRDRVYEQYF
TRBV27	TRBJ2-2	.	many	TGTGCCAGCAGTTTGTCGGACAGCACCGGGGAGCTGTTTTTT	CASSLSDSTGELFF
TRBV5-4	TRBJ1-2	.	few	TGTGCCAGCAGCAACTCAATCAGGGGACGCTATGGCTACACCTTC	CASSNSIRGRYGYTF
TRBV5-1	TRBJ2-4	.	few	TGCGCCAGCAGCCAGGGAGGTTCCATAGCCAAAAACATTCAGTACTTC	CASSQGGSIAKNIQYF
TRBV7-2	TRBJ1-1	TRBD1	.	TGTGCCAGCAGCTGGTCTGGGACAGGGTTCACTGAAGCTTTCTTT	CASSWSGTGFTEAFF
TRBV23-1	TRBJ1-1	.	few	TGCGCCAGCAGTCAATCGGAGGGGCCAGAAGCTTTCTTT	CASSQSEGPEAFF
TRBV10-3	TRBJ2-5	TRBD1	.	TGTGCCATCAGTGATGGTGGGACAGGGCCGAAGACCCAGTACTTC	CAISDGGTGPKTQYF
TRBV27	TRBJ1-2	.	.	TGTGCCAGCAGTTTATCCCCCAGAACTAACTATGGCTACACCTTC	CASSLSPRTNYGYTF
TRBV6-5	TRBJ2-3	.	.	TGTGCCAGCAGTTCCTATCCGCTGGATACGCAGTATTTT	CASSSYPLDTQYF
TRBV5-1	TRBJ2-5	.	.	TGCGCCAGCAGCGGGGCTTCGGCCCAAGAGACCCAGTACTTC	CASSGASAQETQYF
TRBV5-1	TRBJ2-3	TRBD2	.	TGCGCCAGCAGCCCTGAGCGGGAAGGCGATACGCAGTATTTT	CASSPEREGDTQYF
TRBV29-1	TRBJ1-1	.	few	TGCAGCCTACATTATTGGTCCGTATCGAACACTGAAGCTTTCTTT	CSLHYWSVSNTEAFF
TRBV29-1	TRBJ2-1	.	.	TGCAGCGCTGCGGCGGGTACCTACAATGAGCAGTTCTTC	CSAAAGTYNEQFF
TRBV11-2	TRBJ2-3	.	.	TGTGCCAGCAGCCGAGACGGGGGAACTAGCACAGATACGCAGTATTTT	CASSRDGGTSTDTQYF
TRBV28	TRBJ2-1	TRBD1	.	TGTGCCAGCAGTTTATCCAGGACAGGGGTTCTATTGCAGTTCTTC	CASSLSRTGVLLQFF
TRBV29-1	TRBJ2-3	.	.	TGCAGCGTCCCCCGCCCCCCTAGTCAAGATACGCAGTATTTT	CSVPRPPSQDTQYF
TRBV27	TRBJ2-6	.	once	TGTGCCAGCAGTCCAAGCGGTTCTGGGGCCAACGTCCTGACTTTC	CASSPSGSGANVLTF
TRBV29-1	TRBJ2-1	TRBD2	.	TGCAGCGTTAAACCGGGACTAGTTTTCGTTGGTGAGCAGTTCTTC	CSVKPGLVFVGEQFF
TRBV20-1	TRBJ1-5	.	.	TGCAGTGCCCGAGAGTCAATTGCCCAGCATTTT	CSARESIAQHF
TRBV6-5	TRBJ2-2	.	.	TGTGCCAGCAGTTACTCGATTAAGGTCCCCGGGGAGCTGTTTTTT	CASSYSIKVPGELFF
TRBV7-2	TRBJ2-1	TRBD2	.	TGTGCCAGCAGCTTGCTCGGGACTAGCGTGGGTAATGAGCAGTTCTTC	CASSLLGTSVGNEQFF
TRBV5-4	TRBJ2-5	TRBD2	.	TGTGCCAGCAGCTTGCCGGAGCGGGGACGAGGGGAGACCCAGTACTTC	CASSLPERGRGETQYF
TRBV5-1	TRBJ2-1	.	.	TGCGCCAGCAGCTTAGGACCGGCCAATGAGCAGTTCTTC	CASSLGPANEQFF
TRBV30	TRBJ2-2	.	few	TGTGCCTGCAGGGACCCGAACACCGGGGAGCTGTTTTTT	CACRDPNTGELFF
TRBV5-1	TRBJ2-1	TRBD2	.	TGCGCCAGCAGCTCGCCACTAGCGGGAGGGGCCTCCTACAATGAGCAGTTCTTC	CASSSPLAGGASYNEQFF
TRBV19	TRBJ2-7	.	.	TGTGCCAGTAGTGAGCGGAGCTCCTACGAGCAGTACTTC	CASSERSSYEQYF
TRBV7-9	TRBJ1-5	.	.	TGTGCCAGCAGGTTAGATCAGCCCCAGCATTTT	CASRLDQPQHF
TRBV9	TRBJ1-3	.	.	TGTGCCAGCAGCCCCCCAGGGGGAAACACCATATATTTT	CASSPPGGNTIYF
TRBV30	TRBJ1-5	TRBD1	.	TGTGCCTGGAGGGGACAGGCGGGTCAGCCCCAGCATTTT	CAWRGQAGQPQHF
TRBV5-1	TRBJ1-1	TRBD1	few	TGCGCCAGTACGACAGGGGGCGACGGCACTGAAGCTTTCTTT	CASTTGGDGTEAFF
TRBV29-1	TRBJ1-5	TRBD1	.	TGCAGCGTCGAACCTTTGTCCAGGGGGCATCACCAGCCCCAGCATTTT	CSVEPLSRGHHQPQHF
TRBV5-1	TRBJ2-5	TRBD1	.	TGCGCCAGCAGCCCGGGGGACAGGGGCCAAGAGACCCAGTACTTC	CASSPGDRGQETQYF
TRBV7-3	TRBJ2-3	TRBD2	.	TGTGCCAGCAGCTCGGGACTAGCGGGAGCAGATACGCAGTATTTT	CASSSGLAGADTQYF
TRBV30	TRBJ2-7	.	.	TGTGCCTGGAGGGCCGGGCTAAGCTCCTACGAGCAGTACTTC	CAWRAGLSSYEQYF
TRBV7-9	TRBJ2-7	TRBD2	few	TGTGCCAGCAGCTTAGCTAGCGGGATGACCTACGAGCAGTACTTC	CASSLASGMTYEQYF
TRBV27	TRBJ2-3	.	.	TGTGCCAGCAGTTTATTATGGACAACTAGCACAGATACGCAGTATTTT	CASSLLWTTSTDTQYF
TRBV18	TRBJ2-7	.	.	TGTGCCAGCTCGAGGGAGGTGTCGAGTTCCGAGCAGTACTTC	CASSREVSSSEQYF
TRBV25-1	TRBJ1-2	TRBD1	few	TGTGCCAGCAGTGGTGGGACAGCTCTGGGGGGCTACACCTTC	CASSGGTALGGYTF
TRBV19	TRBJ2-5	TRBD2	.	TGTGCCAGTAAAAGGAGACTAGCGGAATCCCAAGAGACCCAGTACTTC	CASKRRLAESQETQYF
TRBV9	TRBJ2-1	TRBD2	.	TGTGCCAGCAGACCCGGGACTAGCGGGAGTGGGGAGCAGTTCTTC	CASRPGTSGSGEQFF